This T cell receptor (beta chain) emerged from a study of regulatory T cells in long-lasting Graves disease (dated by TCRdb to 2020 to 2023). Describing the broader study: Persistent Graves' disease was defined as antithyroid drug treatment for over 5 years with persistently positive TSH receptor autoantibodies. TCR sequencing covered 13 persistent and approximately 20 newly diagnosed Graves' disease patients, around 35 samples in total. This study used TCR sequencing and RNA sequencing of peripheral blood to compare persistent Graves' disease patients against newly diagnosed Graves' disease patients. The study took place in China and was registered as a clinical trial. On average, persistent Graves' disease patients in the clinical cohort had been on antithyroid drugs for approximately ten years.

Libraries were built with multiplex PCR. Sequenced on an Illumina HiSeq 4000. iRepertoire HTBI primers and Arm-PCR amplification of CDR3 regions were used to construct TCR beta libraries. Before sequencing, the PCR products went through gel purification. The study's processing was this. Gene usage analysis of CDR3 amino acid clonotypes relied on the 62 TRBV and about 15 TRBJ segments identified across samples. COPE and FqMerger were used to merge the filtered high-quality paired reads into contigs. BLAST was used to align contigs to the IMGT TRBV, TRBD and TRBJ reference genes, and CDR3 was defined following IMGT. Any clonotype with a frequency above 0.1% was classified as a highly expanded clone. Shannon entropy served as the measure of repertoire diversity, while the Gini coefficient captured V-J evenness. A clonotype was considered public if more than one individual shared it. TCRdb reanalyzed the raw reads on its own, using fastp at Q25 for trimming and MiXCR for clone calling, and kept in-frame beta chains. Rows are combined by CDR3 protein, so each entry shows the most common genes and DNA. The V and J calls follow TCRdb's processing rather than the paper's. The sample includes about half a million distinct CDR3 sequences, with roughly 23% observed a single time. Around 13% of the sample is held by the ten biggest clonotypes.

Details on this clonotype: Its binding antigen is unknown. No base-level quality is on record; no much larger clone is a single base apart.

The V end loses 6 bases and the J end loses 8 bases, and a stretch of 17 bases separates them. The CDR3 goes from the cysteine to the phenylalanine over 14 residues. Of the read, only the CDR3 DNA is kept; its 42 bases are in frame from base 1. From a lookup of the germline V gene, CDR1 and CDR2 are MNHEY and SVGEGT. What this sample's time point label stands for: persistent/refractory GD, antithyroid drugs over 5 years with positive TRAb. RNA was extracted from PBMCs in TRIzol for both TCR sequencing and RNA sequencing. The diagnosis of Graves' disease was made according to American Thyroid Association guidelines. The patients came from an endocrinology department in Xi'an, China. Each patient gave about 9.1 milliliters of peripheral blood, collected in an EDTA anticoagulant tube. Ficoll Paque Plus density gradient separation was used to isolate PBMCs, and no further T cell sorting was done. An Agilent 2100 Bioanalyzer and agarose gel were used to check RNA quality, while a NanoDrop 2000 measured RNA concentration.

Overall study results and their limits: As a limitation, the authors acknowledged that the small sample size may reduce accuracy. More public clonotypes were shared among persistent patients (roughly 2,900) than among newly diagnosed patients (roughly 1,000). Compared with newly diagnosed patients, persistent Graves' disease patients had lower TCR Shannon entropy and fewer highly expanded clones, which suggests clonal expansion. Sequencing and analysis were limited to the TCR beta chain. Persistent disease showed preferential use of TRBV28, TRBJ1-2 and TRBJ2-5, whereas newly diagnosed disease favored TRBV20-1 and TRBJ2-1. Peripheral blood alone was examined, since thyroid tissue, which constituted the primary lesion, could not be accessed.

This chain joins TRBV6-2 or TRBV6-3 to TRBJ2-1; the D region possibly corresponds to TRBD2 (6 bases align). The receptor was derived from a female donor with Graves disease. The sample was peripheral blood mononuclear cells (PBMCs), taken when the disease was refractory, from a patient treated with antithyroid drugs. Read as DNA, the sequence is TGTGCCAGCAGCCACTGGGGGGTTATCGATGAGCAGTTCTTC. Translated, this is CASSHWGVIDEQFF.